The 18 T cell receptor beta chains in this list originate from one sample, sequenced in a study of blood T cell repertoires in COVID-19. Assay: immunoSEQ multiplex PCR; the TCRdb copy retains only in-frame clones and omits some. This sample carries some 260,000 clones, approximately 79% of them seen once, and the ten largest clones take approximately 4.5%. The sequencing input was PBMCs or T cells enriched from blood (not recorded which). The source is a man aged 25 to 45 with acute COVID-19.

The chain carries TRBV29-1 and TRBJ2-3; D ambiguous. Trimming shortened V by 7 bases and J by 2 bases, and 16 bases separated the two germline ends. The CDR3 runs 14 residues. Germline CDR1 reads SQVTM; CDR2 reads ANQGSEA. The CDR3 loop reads CSAAARTPTDTQYF. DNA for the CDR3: TGCAGCGCCGCGGCCAGAACGCCCACAGATACGCAGTATTTT.

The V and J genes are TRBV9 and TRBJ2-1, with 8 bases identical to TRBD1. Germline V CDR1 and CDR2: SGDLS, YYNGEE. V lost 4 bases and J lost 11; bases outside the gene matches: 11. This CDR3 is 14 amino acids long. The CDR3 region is CASSPGQGVFQQFF. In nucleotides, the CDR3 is TGTGCCAGCAGCCCAGGACAGGGAGTATTTCAGCAGTTCTTC.

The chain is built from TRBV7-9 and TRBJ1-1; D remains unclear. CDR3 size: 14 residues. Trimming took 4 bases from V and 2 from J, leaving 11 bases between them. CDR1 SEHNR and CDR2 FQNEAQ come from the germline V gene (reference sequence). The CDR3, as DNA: TGTGCCAGCAGCTCCCGGGGAAGAAACACTGAAGCTTTCTTT. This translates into CASSSRGRNTEAFF.

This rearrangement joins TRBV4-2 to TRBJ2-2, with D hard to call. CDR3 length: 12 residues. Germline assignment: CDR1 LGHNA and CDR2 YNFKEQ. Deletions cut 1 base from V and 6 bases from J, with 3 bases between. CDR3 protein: CASSQVSGELFF. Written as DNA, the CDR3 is TGTGCCAGCAGCCAAGTCTCCGGGGAGCTGTTTTTT.

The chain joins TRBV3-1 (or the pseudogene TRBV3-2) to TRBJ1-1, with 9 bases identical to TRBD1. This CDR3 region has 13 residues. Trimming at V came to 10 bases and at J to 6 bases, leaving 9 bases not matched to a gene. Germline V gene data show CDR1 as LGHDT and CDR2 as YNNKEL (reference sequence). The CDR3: CAIKPGQGSEAFF. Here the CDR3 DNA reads TGTGCCATCAAGCCGGGACAGGGCTCTGAAGCTTTCTTT.

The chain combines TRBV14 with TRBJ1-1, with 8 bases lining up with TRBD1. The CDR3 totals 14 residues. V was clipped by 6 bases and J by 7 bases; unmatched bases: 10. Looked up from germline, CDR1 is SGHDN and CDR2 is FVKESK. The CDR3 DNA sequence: TGTGCCAGCAGGCCTACAGGGGGACCTTTTGAAGCTTTCTTT. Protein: CASRPTGGPFEAFF.

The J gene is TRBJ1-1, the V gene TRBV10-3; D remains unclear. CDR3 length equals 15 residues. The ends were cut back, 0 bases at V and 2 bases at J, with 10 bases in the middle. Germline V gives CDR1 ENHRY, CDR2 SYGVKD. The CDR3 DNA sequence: TGTGCCATCAGTGAGTCGATGCACAGTAACACTGAAGCTTTCTTT. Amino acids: CAISESMHSNTEAFF.

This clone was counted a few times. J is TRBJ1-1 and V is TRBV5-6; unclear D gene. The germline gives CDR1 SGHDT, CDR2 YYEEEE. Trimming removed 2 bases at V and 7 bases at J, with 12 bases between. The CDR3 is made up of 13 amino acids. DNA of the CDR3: TGTGCCAGCAGCTTTCCTAGGGCGGGTGAAGCTTTCTTT. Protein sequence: CASSFPRAGEAFF.

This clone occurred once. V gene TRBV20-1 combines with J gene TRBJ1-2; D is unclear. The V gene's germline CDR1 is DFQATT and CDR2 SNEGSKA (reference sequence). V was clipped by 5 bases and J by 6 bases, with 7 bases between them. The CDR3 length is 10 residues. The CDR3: CSALENGYTF. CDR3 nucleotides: TGCAGTGCTCTCGAGAATGGCTACACCTTC.

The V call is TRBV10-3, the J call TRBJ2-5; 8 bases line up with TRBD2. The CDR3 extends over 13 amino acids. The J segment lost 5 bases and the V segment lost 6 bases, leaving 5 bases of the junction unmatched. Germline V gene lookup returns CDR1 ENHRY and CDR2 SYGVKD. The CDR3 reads CAIRQTSGETQYF. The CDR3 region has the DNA TGTGCCATCAGACAAACTAGCGGCGAGACCCAGTACTTC.

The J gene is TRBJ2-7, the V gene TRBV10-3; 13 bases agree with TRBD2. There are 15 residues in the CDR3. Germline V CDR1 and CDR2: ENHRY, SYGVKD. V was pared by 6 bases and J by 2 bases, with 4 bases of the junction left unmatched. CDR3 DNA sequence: TGTGCCATCAGCCAGGGACTAGCGGGGACCTACGAGCAGTACGTC. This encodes CAISQGLAGTYEQYV.

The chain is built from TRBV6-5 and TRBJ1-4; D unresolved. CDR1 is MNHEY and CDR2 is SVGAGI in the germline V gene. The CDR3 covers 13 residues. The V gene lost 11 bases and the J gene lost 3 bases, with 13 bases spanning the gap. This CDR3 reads CAAGLTSNEKLFF. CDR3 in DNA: TGTGCCGCTGGGCTTACTTCTAATGAAAAACTGTTTTTT.

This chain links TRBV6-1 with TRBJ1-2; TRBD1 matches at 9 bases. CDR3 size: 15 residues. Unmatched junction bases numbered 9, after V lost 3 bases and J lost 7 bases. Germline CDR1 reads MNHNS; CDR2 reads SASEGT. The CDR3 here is CASSDEERTGAGYTF. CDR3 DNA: TGTGCCAGCAGTGATGAAGAAAGGACAGGGGCTGGCTACACCTTC.

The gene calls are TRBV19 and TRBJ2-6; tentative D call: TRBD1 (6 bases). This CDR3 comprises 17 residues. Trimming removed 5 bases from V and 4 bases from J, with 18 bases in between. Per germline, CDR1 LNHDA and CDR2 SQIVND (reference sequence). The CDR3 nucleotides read TGTGCCAGTAGTGCCCAAGTTACAGGGTACGGGGCCAACGTCCTGACTTTC. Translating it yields CASSAQVTGYGANVLTF.

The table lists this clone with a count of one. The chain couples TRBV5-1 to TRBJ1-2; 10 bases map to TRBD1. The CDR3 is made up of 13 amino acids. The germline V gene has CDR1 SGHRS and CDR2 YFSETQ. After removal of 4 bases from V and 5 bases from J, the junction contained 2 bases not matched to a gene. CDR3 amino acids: CASSGGQGYGYTF. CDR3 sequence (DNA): TGCGCCAGCAGCGGGGGACAGGGGTATGGCTACACCTTC.

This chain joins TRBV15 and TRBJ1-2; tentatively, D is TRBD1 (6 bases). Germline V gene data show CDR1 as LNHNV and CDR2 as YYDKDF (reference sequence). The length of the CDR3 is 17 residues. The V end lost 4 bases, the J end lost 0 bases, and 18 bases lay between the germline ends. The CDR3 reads CATSIKSRDITNYGYTF. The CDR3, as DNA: TGTGCCACCAGCATCAAATCAAGGGACATAACTAACTATGGCTACACCTTC.

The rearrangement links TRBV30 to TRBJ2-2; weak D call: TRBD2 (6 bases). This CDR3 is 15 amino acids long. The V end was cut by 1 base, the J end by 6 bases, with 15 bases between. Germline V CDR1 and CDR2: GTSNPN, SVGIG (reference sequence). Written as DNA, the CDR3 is TGTGCCTGGAGTGGGGGGGTTAGGATGGCCGGGGAGCTGTTTTTT. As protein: CAWSGGVRMAGELFF.

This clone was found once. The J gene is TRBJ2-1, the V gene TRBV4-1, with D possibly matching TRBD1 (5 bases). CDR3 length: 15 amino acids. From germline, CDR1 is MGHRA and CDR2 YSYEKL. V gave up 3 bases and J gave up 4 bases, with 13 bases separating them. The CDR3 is CASSHQTGIYNEQFF. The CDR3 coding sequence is TGCGCCAGCAGCCACCAAACAGGAATATACAATGAGCAGTTCTTC.